This T cell receptor beta chain was observed in a study of CD8+CD57+ T cells in acquired aplastic anemia. Overall study results and limits: Statistical testing detected no significant gap in CD8+ Simpson's diversity between patients and controls.

The germline CDR1 and CDR2 sequences are ENHRY and SYGVKD. The CDR3 numbers 17 amino acids, ends counted. Investigators profiled TCR beta VDJ and CDR3 from genomic DNA template. TCRdb reprocessed the reads with MiXCR, giving one entry per CDR3 protein. The table records around 500,000 distinct CDR3 sequences, roughly a third of them present only once. Whoever was chosen for sequencing had shown CD8+CD57+ cell expansion by flow cytometry. In the case of this clonotype: Its antigen is unknown. Because it lacks the conserved phenylalanine or tryptophan at the end, this CDR3 is likely a read error. No DNA is shown, since the ends of the CDR3 on it are uncertain; the CDR3 is the one TCRdb lists.

The receptor was derived from a human donor with aplastic anemia. V usage is TRBV10-3 and J usage is TRBJ2-6. Material for sequencing was sorted CD4+, CD8+, or CD8+CD57+ T cells (not recorded which) from PBMCs. The CDR3: CAISVVESSGANVLTVL.